The TCR beta chain described here comes from a study of PD-1 blockade in classical Hodgkin lymphoma. Study-level results: Baseline TCR diversity was reportedly lower in newly diagnosed patients than healthy donors. Exclusion was applied to patients who started nivolumab under 1 year after ASCT. Underlying causes for the observed repertoire differences were not defined, possibly disease activity or prior therapy.

The protocol was immunoSEQ multiplex PCR, while the TCRdb copy is restricted to in-frame clones and leaves out a portion. In the table there are approximately 20,000 clones, 70% to 90% of which are singletons. A word on this clone: Its specificity is not known.

The time point: cycle 4 day 1 (C4D1), after 6 weeks of nivolumab. The patients all showed relapse after autologous stem cell transplantation, while their brentuximab vedotin exposure varied. CD4+ T cells were purified from thawed PBMCs by magnetic negative selection. The clonotype comes from a human donor with classical Hodgkin lymphoma. Material: CD4+ T cells from blood, obtained before the fourth cycle of nivolumab.

This chain's CDR3 is CASSLGVGTGVNEQFF. The CDR3 DNA is TGCGCCAGCAGCCTGGGAGTAGGGACAGGGGTCAATGAGCAGTTCTTC. The chain carries TRBV5-1 and TRBJ2-1; 10 bases map to TRBD1. V was clipped by 4 bases and J by 6 bases; unmatched bases: 10. CDR1 SGHRS and CDR2 YFSETQ come from the germline V gene. CDR3 size: 16 residues.